Here is one T cell receptor beta chain with its context. Its antigen has not been determined. No base qualities exist here, and no much larger clone lies one base off it. Participants in the prospective study were enrolled through a virtual design, were aged roughly 18 to 95 years, and lived in approximately 25 United States geographic areas. In the prospective study, cohorts were assigned on the basis of participant-reported clinical history obtained from a screening survey and a study questionnaire. ImmuneRACE Cohort 3 recovered participants were defined by two consecutive negative NP/OP PCR tests, healthcare professional clearance, or symptom resolution. Mobile phlebotomists in the prospective study collected whole blood, serum and a nasopharyngeal or oropharyngeal swab from every participant. Prospective study participants could optionally give additional blood draws and questionnaires over an approximately 2-month period. Before DNA extraction, blood samples from the prospective study were shipped at room temperature or frozen.

Inclusive of the bounding cysteine and phenylalanine, the CDR3 is 16 residues long. The only DNA kept is the CDR3, 48 bases in frame from the first base. The germline V gene supplies CDR1 SGDLS and CDR2 YYNGEE. The V and J ends are trimmed by 0 bases and 3 bases, leaving 16 bases between them. TCRbeta CDR3 regions were amplified from genomic DNA by means of the immunoSEQ Assay, a bias-controlled multiplex PCR. As for how the authors treated the data: Within the assay, amplification of reference gene primers was used to estimate how many nucleated cells each sample contained. To quantify the absolute abundance of each unique TCRbeta CDR3 rearrangement, sequence reads were collapsed and filtered. For each sample, productive Simpson clonality was calculated as the square root of Simpson's diversity index over productive rearrangements. In TCRdb, the immuneACCESS table is reduced to in-frame sequences with V and J assigned. These tables do not hold every clone; where another copy was compared, an unresolved V gene accounts for under half, and the others remain unexplained. D and trimming come from the DNA, and the V and J calls and clone size come from that table. For this sample the table gives approximately 150,000 clones, of which 85% were detected only once. 6.2% of the sample goes to the ten largest clones.

The sample comes from a study of blood T cell repertoires in COVID-19 (dated by TCRdb to 2020 to 2022). Background on the whole study: Collaborator samples came from the United States, Italy and Spain and covered acute and convalescent phases of COVID-19. The prospective study material was composed of cDNA or gDNA derived from T cells, B-cell-depleted T cells, or PBMCs. Subjects who had been exposed to COVID-19, were actively infected with it, or had recovered from it provided the deeply sampled blood TCRbeta repertoires that made up the dataset. The repertoires were made available in a free public database intended to serve as a resource for research on the immune response to SARS-CoV-2. Samples were obtained from the ongoing ImmuneRACE study (first 160 participants) and from 950 to 1,500 subjects provided by 6 global collaborators. Sample metadata almost always included a de-identified subject ID, COVID-19 status, age in years and sex. HLA class I and class II types, where available, came from metadata supplied by the sample provider rather than from assay-based typing. What the work shows at the level of the full study, not this receptor alone: The quantity of clinical and demographic metadata differed by source and by participant and was supplied without curation.

Specimen: PBMCs or T cells enriched from blood (not recorded which). The receptor's source is a woman in her 40s who had recovered from COVID-19. In this chain, TRBV9 is recombined with TRBJ2-7, with a tentative D gene TRBD1 over 6 matching bases. CDR3 reads: CASSVDQGTPGYEQYF. The DNA reads as follows: TGTGCCAGCAGCGTAGACCAGGGGACACCAGGCTACGAGCAGTACTTC.